One and the same sample provided the 14 T cell receptor beta chains below, sequenced in a study of T cells after yellow fever vaccination. TCRdb reanalysed the 5' RACE reads using MiXCR and keeps one entry per CDR3 protein. The table includes 500,000 to 650,000 distinct CDR3 sequences, approximately 12% detected once. The sample consisted of PBMCs, taken on the day of the yellow fever booster vaccination. These receptors all come from a man aged 25 to 40 who received the YFV17D yellow fever vaccine.

This clonotype was picked up a small number of times. The chain uses TRBV9 and TRBJ2-1; D unresolved. The germline V and J ends were trimmed by 2 bases and 4 bases, with 16 bases remaining between them. Germline CDR1 SGDLS, CDR2 YYNGEE. The CDR3 contains 16 residues. CDR3 amino acids: CASSVQWFRSYNEQFF. CDR3 nucleotides: TGTGCCAGCAGCGTTCAATGGTTCAGGAGTTACAATGAGCAGTTCTTC.

This clonotype was counted a single time. J is TRBJ2-1 and V is TRBV24-1; TRBD1 agrees at 8 bases. Germline V CDR1 and CDR2: KGHDR, SFDVKD. The V and J ends lost 9 bases and 9 bases, in that order; junction bases with no gene match: 6. This CDR3 has 12 amino acids. This CDR3 is CATSTGGGEQFF. CDR3 sequence (DNA): TGTGCCACCTCCACAGGGGGAGGTGAGCAGTTCTTC.

This chain's CDR3 is CASSVGTVGQPQHF. The DNA for the CDR3 is TGTGCCAGCAGCGTCGGGACGGTGGGTCAGCCCCAGCATTTT. The genes are TRBV9 and TRBJ1-5, with TRBD1 as a possible D gene (5 bases). The CDR3 totals 14 residues. CDR1 and CDR2 (germline): SGDLS, YYNGEE. The V and J ends lost 2 bases and 6 bases respectively, with 12 bases between them.

The sample holds a few counts of this clonotype. The chain recombines TRBV20-1 with TRBJ2-3; no definite D call. The germline gives CDR1 DFQATT, CDR2 SNEGSKA (reference sequence). CDR3 length: 15 residues. The V and J ends lost 5 bases and 0 bases respectively, with 15 bases between them. CDR3 in amino acids: CSAGILTGSTDTQYF. Here the CDR3 DNA reads TGCAGTGCTGGGATCCTAACCGGCAGCACAGATACGCAGTATTTT.

This clonotype has more than one count but fewer than ten. This chain joins TRBV5-1 and TRBJ2-5; 7 bases line up with TRBD1. The V segment lost 9 bases and the J segment 2 bases; nucleotides outside the gene matches: 10. CDR1 is SGHRS and CDR2 is YFSETQ in the germline V gene. This CDR3 spans 14 amino acids. The CDR3: CATGLEGQQETQYF. Written as DNA, the CDR3 is TGCGCCACCGGCTTAGAGGGACAGCAAGAGACCCAGTACTTC. The full variable domain, rest sourced from reference TRBV5-1 and TRBJ2-5, is KAGVTQTPRYLIKTRGQQVTLSCSPISGHRSVSWYQQTPGQGLQFLFEYFSETQRNKGNFPGRFSGRQFSNSRSEMNVSTLELGDSALYLCATGLEGQQETQYFGPGTRLLVL.

The V and J genes are TRBV6-1 and TRBJ2-3; perhaps D is TRBD1 or TRBD2 (5 bases each). The germline V and J ends were trimmed by 4 bases and 2 bases, with 13 bases remaining between them. The CDR3 consists of 15 residues. Germline V lookup: CDR1 MNHNS, CDR2 SASEGT. The CDR3 sequence is CASSATEGLTDTQYF. The CDR3 coding sequence is TGTGCCAGCAGTGCTACAGAGGGGCTCACAGATACGCAGTATTTT.

This clonotype has just a few counts. V is TRBV20-1 and J is TRBJ2-7; 8 nucleotides line up with TRBD2. V lost 6 bases to trimming and J lost 2 bases; unmatched junction nucleotides: 12. The CDR3 length is 15 residues. Germline V lookup: CDR1 DFQATT, CDR2 SNEGSKA (reference sequence). This CDR3 is CSATDRAGDTYEQYF. CDR3 in DNA: TGCAGTGCCACGGATAGAGCGGGAGACACCTACGAGCAGTACTTC.

The chain has TRBV4-3 and TRBJ2-2; D remains unclear. Germline V gene lookup returns CDR1 LGHNA and CDR2 YSLEER. CDR3 length: 15 amino acids. The germline V and J ends were trimmed by 1 base and 3 bases, with 9 bases remaining between them. The CDR3 protein is CASSQASEDTGELFF. The DNA of the CDR3 is TGCGCCAGCAGCCAAGCTTCTGAGGACACCGGGGAGCTGTTTTTT.

A note on this clonotype: One base away lies a much larger clone, so this may be a sequencing read error. The rearrangement joins TRBV15 to TRBJ2-5; 7 bases line up with TRBD1. This CDR3 comprises 16 residues. The germline V gene has CDR1 LNHNV and CDR2 YYDKDF (reference sequence). In DNA, the CDR3 is TGTGCCACCAGCAGAGGTGGGACAGCCCAGGGGGAGAACCAGTACTTC. Its protein is CATSRGGTAQGENQYF.

This clonotype was seen a handful of times. V gene TRBV27 combines with J gene TRBJ2-2; 10 bases agree with TRBD2. The V gene's germline CDR1 is MNHEY and CDR2 SMNVEV (reference sequence). This CDR3 comprises 15 residues. Trimming took 5 bases from V and 7 from J; bases not matched to a gene: 7. The CDR3, as DNA: TGTGCCAGCAGTCCCGGGACTAGCGTTGGCGGGGAGCTGTTTTTT. As protein: CASSPGTSVGGELFF.

A few counts support this clonotype. This rearrangement joins TRBV19 to TRBJ2-7, with D maybe TRBD1 (5 bases). Germline loops: CDR1 LNHDA, CDR2 SQIVND (reference sequence). Deletions cut 4 bases from V and 3 bases from J, with 13 bases between. This CDR3 has 14 amino acids. CDR3 in amino acids: CASSSGRDVYEQYF. DNA of the CDR3: TGTGCCAGTAGTAGCGGCAGGGATGTCTACGAGCAGTACTTC. Filled out from reference TRBV19 and TRBJ2-7, the complete variable domain reads DGGITQSPKYLFRKEGQNVTLSCEQNLNHDAMYWYRQDPGQGLRLIYYSQIVNDFQKGDIAEGYSVSREKKESFPLTVTSAQKNPTAFYLCASSSGRDVYEQYFGPGTRLTVT.

This clonotype has just a few counts. This rearrangement joins TRBV5-1 to TRBJ2-2, with D perhaps TRBD1 (6 bases). Germline assignment: CDR1 SGHRS and CDR2 YFSETQ. The CDR3 runs to 16 residues. V dropped 2 bases and J dropped 7 bases, with 18 bases sitting between them. The CDR3 DNA reads TGCGCCAGCAGCTTAGCACTGACAGGCCCGATCGGGGAGCTGTTTTTT. Protein product: CASSLALTGPIGELFF.

The V and J genes are TRBV12-3 or TRBV12-4 and TRBJ1-6; D remains unclear. The CDR3 consists of 13 residues. Trimming took 5 bases from V and 7 from J, leaving 9 bases between them. CDR3 nucleotide sequence: TGTGCCAGCAGTCGGGCAGTAAATTCACCCCTCCACTTT. Translated: CASSRAVNSPLHF.

In this sample, this clonotype turned up many times. J is TRBJ2-7 and V is TRBV28; the D is unclear. The germline V and J ends were trimmed by 4 bases and 6 bases, with 13 bases remaining between them. The length of the CDR3 is 13 residues. Germline-derived CDR1 and CDR2 are MDHEN and SYDVKM. The chain's CDR3 is CASSSGSLTEQYF. The CDR3 nucleotides read TGTGCCAGCAGTTCCGGGTCCCTCACCGAGCAGTACTTC.